This T cell receptor (beta chain) was obtained from a study of control samples from healthy donors and cancer patients. Profiling relied on immunoSEQ multiplex PCR, and the TCRdb table lists in-frame clones only, not all of them. The sample contains about 92,000 clones, around 82% of which appear only once. Germline values: CDR1 MNHEY, CDR2 SMNVEV (reference sequence). V lost 5 bases, J lost 8 bases, and 17 bases lay in between. This CDR3 comprises 14 residues. The V gene is TRBV27, the J gene TRBJ2-3, with D uncertain. The sequencing sample was made of blood. The clonotype was recovered from a woman aged 55-75 years in good health. CDR3 sequence reads: CASSPSNGFGTQYF. CDR3 bases: TGTGCCAGCAGTCCATCCAACGGTTTTGGTACGCAGTATTTT.